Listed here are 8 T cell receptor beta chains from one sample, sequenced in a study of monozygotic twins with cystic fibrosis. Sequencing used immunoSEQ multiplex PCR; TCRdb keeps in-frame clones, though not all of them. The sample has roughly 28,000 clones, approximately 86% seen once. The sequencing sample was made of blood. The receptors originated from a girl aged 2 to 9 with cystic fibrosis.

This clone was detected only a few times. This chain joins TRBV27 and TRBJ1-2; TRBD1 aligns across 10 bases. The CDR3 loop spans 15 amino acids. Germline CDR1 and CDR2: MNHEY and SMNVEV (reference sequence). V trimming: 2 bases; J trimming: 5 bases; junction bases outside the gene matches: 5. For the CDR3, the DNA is TGTGCCAGCAGTTTAGCCGGGACAGGGGTTTATGGCTACACCTTC. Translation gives CASSLAGTGVYGYTF.

The chain's CDR3 is CASKRQGGSNEKLFF. The CDR3 coding sequence is TGTGCCAGTAAACGACAGGGAGGATCTAATGAAAAACTGTTTTTT. V is TRBV19 and J is TRBJ1-4, with TRBD1 identical over 7 bases. Germline V gene sequence: CDR1 LNHDA, CDR2 SQIVND (reference sequence). Unmatched junction bases numbered 8, after V lost 7 bases and J lost 3 bases. The CDR3 length is 15 residues.

CDR3 bases: TGTGCCAGTAGTATAGATGGTAGGGGAACTGAAGCTTTCTTT. Amino acid sequence: CASSIDGRGTEAFF. V gene TRBV19 combines with J gene TRBJ1-1; D possibly corresponds to TRBD1 (5 bases). V was clipped by 0 bases and J by 5 bases, with 10 bases between them. The CDR3 spans 14 residues. Germline lookup yields CDR1 LNHDA and CDR2 SQIVND (reference sequence).

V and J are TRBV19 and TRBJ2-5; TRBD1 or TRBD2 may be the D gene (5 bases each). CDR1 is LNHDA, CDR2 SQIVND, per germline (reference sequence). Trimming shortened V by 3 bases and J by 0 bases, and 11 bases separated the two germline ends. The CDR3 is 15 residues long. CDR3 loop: CASSIGGTYQETQYF. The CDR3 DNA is TGTGCCAGTAGTATTGGGGGAACATACCAAGAGACCCAGTACTTC.

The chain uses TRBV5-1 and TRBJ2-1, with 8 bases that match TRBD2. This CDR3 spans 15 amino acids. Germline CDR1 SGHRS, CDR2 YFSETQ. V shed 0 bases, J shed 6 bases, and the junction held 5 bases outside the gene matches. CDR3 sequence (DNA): TGCGCCAGCAGCTTGGCCTCGGGAGGGCTCAATGAGCAGTTCTTC. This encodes CASSLASGGLNEQFF.

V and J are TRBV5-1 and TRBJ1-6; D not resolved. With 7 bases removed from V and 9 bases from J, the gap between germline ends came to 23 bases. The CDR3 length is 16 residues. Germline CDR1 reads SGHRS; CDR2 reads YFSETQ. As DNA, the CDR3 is TGCGCCAGCGGGGAGGGCTCCTCAGTTGGGTCTTCACCCCTCCACTTT. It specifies CASGEGSSVGSSPLHF.

The DNA of the CDR3 is TGTGCTAGTGGTTCCTTAGTTGAGCAGTTCTTC. It yields the protein CASGSLVEQFF. The genes are TRBV12-5 and TRBJ2-1; no clear D gene. The CDR3 is 11 residues long. The germline V and J ends were trimmed by 4 bases and 9 bases, with 7 bases remaining between them. The germline CDR1 and CDR2 sequences are LGHNT and FRNRAP.

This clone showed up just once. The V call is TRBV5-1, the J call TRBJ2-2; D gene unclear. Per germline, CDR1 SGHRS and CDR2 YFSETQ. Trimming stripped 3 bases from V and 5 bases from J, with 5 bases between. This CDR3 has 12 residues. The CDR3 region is CASSWGTGELFF. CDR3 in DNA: TGCGCCAGCAGCTGGGGAACCGGGGAGCTGTTTTTT.